Shown below are 27 T cell receptor beta chains from a single sample sequenced in a study of shared clonotypes between healthy human individuals. TCRdb keeps only in-frame clones here, not all; method: immunoSEQ multiplex PCR. The sample consists of fewer than 600,000 clones, 70% to 80% of them appearing once. Sequenced sample: PBMCs. These receptors came from a woman in her 40s in good health. Some clones in this sample may be carry-over from other donors' samples.

This chain links TRBV27 with TRBJ2-5; D assignment may be TRBD1 or TRBD2 (5 bases each). This CDR3 contains 17 residues. V gave up 6 bases and J gave up 4 bases, with 24 bases separating them. Germline V gene sequence: CDR1 MNHEY, CDR2 SMNVEV (reference sequence). Here the CDR3 DNA reads TGTGCCAGCAGGAGGGGTTCGGTGGAGACGATAGTAGAGACCCAGTACTTC. As protein: CASRRGSVETIVETQYF.

This chain joins TRBV7-6 and TRBJ2-5; D perhaps matches TRBD1 (6 bases). The length of the CDR3 is 14 residues. Germline CDR1 and CDR2: SGHVS and FNYEAQ. V was trimmed by 4 bases and J by 3 bases, leaving 12 bases between them. The CDR3 here is CASSWGQGEETQYF. Here the CDR3 DNA reads TGTGCCAGCAGCTGGGGACAAGGCGAAGAGACCCAGTACTTC.

V is TRBV10-3 and J is TRBJ2-1; TRBD1 matches at 7 bases. Losses at the gene ends were 4 bases for V and 6 bases for J; bases not matched to a gene: 9. Germline CDR1 is ENHRY and CDR2 is SYGVKD. The CDR3 totals 15 residues. The DNA of the CDR3 is TGTGCCATCAGTGGAGGGGGCGTAGGTAGCAATGAGCAGTTCTTC. Encoded protein: CAISGGGVGSNEQFF.

The CDR3 spells CASSEHPASTDTQYF. The CDR3 nucleotides read TGTGCCAGCAGTGAACACCCGGCTAGCACAGATACGCAGTATTTT. The chain links TRBV25-1 to TRBJ2-3, with D uncertain. V lost 2 bases, J lost 0 bases, and 9 bases lay in between. Germline assignment: CDR1 MGHDK and CDR2 SYGVNS. CDR3 length equals 15 residues.

The V call is TRBV5-1, the J call TRBJ2-1, with 7 bases fitting TRBD2. J gave up 3 bases and V 6 bases, and 9 bases lay outside the gene matches. Germline CDR1 SGHRS, CDR2 YFSETQ. The CDR3 has 15 residues. CDR3 amino acids: CASTLAGARYNEQFF. For the CDR3, the DNA is TGCGCCAGCACCCTCGCGGGAGCCCGCTACAATGAGCAGTTCTTC.

The chain carries TRBV28 and TRBJ2-5; D is perhaps TRBD1 (5 bases). V shed 5 bases and J shed 2 bases, with 18 bases lying between them. Germline-derived CDR1 and CDR2 are MDHEN and SYDVKM. The CDR3 sequence is 16 residues long. CDR3 in DNA: TGTGCCAGCAGTCCAGTCTTTAAGACAGCACAAGAGACCCAGTACTTC. Amino acid sequence: CASSPVFKTAQETQYF.

A few counts support this clone. The V gene is TRBV7-9, the J gene TRBJ2-5; weak D call: TRBD1 (6 bases). Germline values: CDR1 SEHNR, CDR2 FQNEAQ (reference sequence). Trimming pared 0 bases from V and 4 bases from J, leaving 18 bases between. CDR3 length: 17 residues. Here the CDR3 DNA reads TGTGCCAGCAGCTTAGCGGCGGCAGGGGTGTTAGGAGAGACCCAGTACTTC. Translation gives CASSLAAAGVLGETQYF.

Notes on this clone: This specimen includes other DNA sequences encoding the same CDR3. The chain couples TRBV7-2 to TRBJ2-1, with TRBD2 as a possible D gene (5 bases). The V end was cut by 1 base, the J end by 0 bases, with 7 bases between. The CDR3 is 15 amino acids. CDR1 is SGHTA and CDR2 is FQGNSA in the germline V gene. The CDR3: CASSLVGSSYNEQFF. Written as DNA, the CDR3 is TGTGCCAGCAGCTTAGTAGGGAGCTCCTACAATGAGCAGTTCTTC.

This rearrangement joins TRBV5-1 to TRBJ2-3, with a possible D match to TRBD2 (6 bases). The CDR3 runs to 15 residues. Looked up from germline, CDR1 is SGHRS and CDR2 is YFSETQ. The germline V and J ends were trimmed by 0 bases and 4 bases, with 12 bases remaining between them. The CDR3 DNA reads as TGCGCCAGCAGCTTGGTCGGGAGTCGGTCAGATACGCAGTATTTT. Its protein is CASSLVGSRSDTQYF.

The gene calls are TRBV7-2 and TRBJ2-2; no clear D. Deletions cut 5 bases from V and 6 bases from J, with 16 bases between. Germline V gene lookup returns CDR1 SGHTA and CDR2 FQGNSA. The CDR3 totals 15 residues. The CDR3 loop reads CASSPQPGEAGELFF. DNA of the CDR3: TGTGCCAGCAGCCCACAACCTGGGGAAGCCGGGGAGCTGTTTTTT.

V usage is TRBV11-3 and J usage is TRBJ2-1; D perhaps matches TRBD2 (5 bases). The CDR3 length is 15 residues. Germline V lookup: CDR1 SGHNT, CDR2 YENEEA. Trimming shortened V by 8 bases and J by 4 bases, and 18 bases separated the two germline ends. The CDR3 region is CASPLKRERYNEQFF. The CDR3 DNA sequence: TGTGCCAGCCCCCTGAAGAGGGAGAGGTACAATGAGCAGTTCTTC.

The chain carries TRBV18 and TRBJ2-5, with 7 bases aligning to TRBD1. Germline loops: CDR1 KGHSH, CDR2 LQKENI. Trimming at V came to 6 bases and at J to 3 bases, leaving 1 base not matched to a gene. This CDR3 contains 12 residues. As DNA, the CDR3 is TGTGCCAGCTCCGACAGGGAAGAGACCCAGTACTTC. Amino acids: CASSDREETQYF.

This sequence joins TRBV5-1 and TRBJ2-5; 10 nucleotides line up with TRBD2. The junction had 6 bases not matched to a gene; V was cut back by 4 bases and J by 3 bases. The CDR3 spans 15 residues. CDR1 and CDR2 (germline): SGHRS, YFSETQ. CDR3 region: CASSGSGTSEETQYF. The CDR3 DNA reads TGCGCCAGCAGCGGATCCGGGACTAGCGAAGAGACCCAGTACTTC.

The chain recombines TRBV25-1 with TRBJ2-3; 9 positions agree with TRBD2. Trimming cost V 2 bases and J 6 bases; bases outside gene matches: 9. Germline lookup yields CDR1 MGHDK and CDR2 SYGVNS. There are 16 residues in the CDR3. The DNA of the CDR3 is TGTGCCAGCAGTGAAGGGGGACTAGCCCGCGTGGATACGCAGTATTTT. It translates to CASSEGGLARVDTQYF. Looking up the rest from reference TRBV25-1 and TRBJ2-3 gives the full variable domain: EADIYQTPRYLVIGTGKKITLECSQTMGHDKMYWYQQDPGMELHLIHYSYGVNSTEKGDLSSESTVSRIRTEHFPLTLESARPSHTSQYLCASSEGGLARVDTQYFGPGTRLTVL.

V and J are TRBV2 and TRBJ2-7, with TRBD2 identical over 10 bases. This CDR3 is 17 amino acids long. The germline CDR1 and CDR2 sequences are SNHLY and FYNNEI. Germline trimming cut 6 bases from V and 5 bases from J; bases unmatched to any gene: 16. The CDR3 loop is CASRTGLLAGVINEQYF. CDR3 DNA: TGTGCCAGCAGGACGGGATTGCTAGCGGGAGTAATAAACGAGCAGTACTTC.

V and J are TRBV14 and TRBJ2-1; no clear D. Germline-derived CDR1 and CDR2 are SGHDN and FVKESK. The CDR3 runs to 12 residues. Trimming pared 3 bases from V and 8 bases from J, leaving 8 bases between. CDR3 bases: TGTGCCAGCAGCCACCCTCCCCATGAGCAGTTCTTC. It is translated as CASSHPPHEQFF.

On this clone itself: Additional DNA sequences in this sample encode the identical CDR3. This rearrangement joins TRBV28 to TRBJ1-5, with D tentatively TRBD1 (6 bases). Germline CDR1 and CDR2: MDHEN and SYDVKM. The CDR3 totals 14 residues. Trimming cost V 2 bases and J 6 bases, with 11 bases left between them. The CDR3 DNA follows: TGTGCCAGCAGTTTACAGGGGCCGGGTCAGCCCCAGCATTTT. It codes for CASSLQGPGQPQHF.

CDR3 in amino acids: CASSRQGRGNQPQHF. CDR3 bases: TGTGCCAGCAGCCGACAGGGAAGAGGGAATCAGCCCCAGCATTTT. The rearrangement links TRBV11-2 to TRBJ1-5, with TRBD1 matching over 7 bases. With 5 bases clipped from V and 4 bases from J, the junction kept 8 bases outside the gene matches. CDR1 SGHAT and CDR2 FQNNGV come from the germline V gene. The CDR3 totals 15 residues. Full variable domain (remainder filled in from reference TRBV11-2 and TRBJ1-5): EAGVAQSPRYKIIEKRQSVAFWCNPISGHATLYWYQQILGQGPKLLIQFQNNGVVDDSQLPKDRFSAERLKGVDSTLKIQPAKLEDSAVYLCASSRQGRGNQPQHFGDGTRLSIL.

For the CDR3, the DNA is TGTGCCTGGAGTGTAACGGGGGGAGGGGGCTTATGGAATCAGCCCCAGCATTTT. Translation: CAWSVTGGGGLWNQPQHF. This chain links TRBV30 with TRBJ1-5, with 7 bases lining up with TRBD1. CDR3 length equals 18 residues. The J segment lost 4 bases and the V segment lost 0 bases, leaving 15 bases of the junction unmatched. CDR1 GTSNPN and CDR2 SVGIG come from the germline V gene (reference sequence). The entire variable domain, with the rest obtained from reference TRBV30 and TRBJ1-5, is as follows: SQTIHQWPATLVQPVGSPLSLECTVEGTSNPNLYWYRQAAGRGLQLLFYSVGIGQISSEVPQNLSASRPQDRQFILSSKKLLLSDSGFYLCAWSVTGGGGLWNQPQHFGDGTRLSIL.

The rearrangement links TRBV11-3 to TRBJ2-5; 7 bases are shared with TRBD1. V lost 1 base to trimming and J lost 2 bases; unmatched junction nucleotides: 4. This CDR3 is 15 amino acids long. The germline V gene encodes CDR1 SGHNT and CDR2 YENEEA. Here the CDR3 reads CASSLGTGMQETQYF. The CDR3 DNA reads TGTGCCAGCAGCTTAGGGACAGGCATGCAAGAGACCCAGTACTTC.

The rearrangement links TRBV30 to TRBJ2-5; D uncertain. Per the germline V gene, CDR1 is GTSNPN and CDR2 is SVGIG (reference sequence). There are 12 residues in the CDR3. With 1 base removed from V and 3 bases from J, the gap between germline ends came to 6 bases. The CDR3 coding sequence is TGTGCCTGGAGTGATACCGAAGAGACCCAGTACTTC. Translation: CAWSDTEETQYF.

The gene calls are TRBV30 and TRBJ2-7, with D unclear. The CDR3 length is 12 residues. Germline CDR1 reads GTSNPN; CDR2 reads SVGIG (reference sequence). The V end was cut by 0 bases, the J end by 2 bases, with 5 bases between. In DNA form, the CDR3 reads TGTGCCTGGAGTGTACGAGCCTACGAGCAGTACTTC. Its translation: CAWSVRAYEQYF.

This chain connects TRBV7-3 to TRBJ1-2, with 11 bases fitting TRBD1. V dropped 2 bases and J dropped 3; count of bases not matched to a gene: 2. The CDR3 contains 15 residues. The germline V gene encodes CDR1 SGHTA and CDR2 FQGTGA. The DNA of the CDR3 is TGTGCCAGCAGCTTAGGACAGGGGGCATACTATGGCTACACCTTC. Translation gives CASSLGQGAYYGYTF. The full variable domain, in which reference TRBV7-3 and TRBJ1-2 provide the parts outside the CDR3, is GAGVSQTPSNKVTEKGKYVELRCDPISGHTALYWYRQSLGQGPEFLIYFQGTGAADDSGLPNDRFFAVRPEGSVSTLKIQRTERGDSAVYLCASSLGQGAYYGYTFGSGTRLTVV.

This chain uses TRBV30 with TRBJ2-6; D gene uncertain. Trimming stripped 2 bases from V and 0 bases from J, with 23 bases between. Germline CDR1 GTSNPN, CDR2 SVGIG (reference sequence). The CDR3 has 20 amino acids. The CDR3 here is CAWSPQIRSSLSSGANVLTF. The CDR3 DNA follows: TGTGCCTGGAGTCCCCAAATCCGGAGTAGCTTAAGCTCTGGGGCCAACGTCCTGACTTTC.

This chain uses TRBV7-6 with TRBJ1-5, with D possibly matching TRBD1 (5 bases). Deletions cut 2 bases from V and 9 bases from J, with 11 bases between. The CDR3 extends over 13 amino acids. The germline V gene has CDR1 SGHVS and CDR2 FNYEAQ. This CDR3 is CASSLTREAPQHF. The CDR3 DNA reads TGTGCCAGCAGCTTAACCAGGGAGGCGCCCCAGCATTTT.

The genes are TRBV12-2 and TRBJ2-3. TRBV12-2 corresponds to a pseudogene. The CDR3 consists of 12 residues. The CDR3 bases are TGTGCAAGTCGCCTCACCTCAGATACGCAGTATTTT. Its protein product is CASRLTSDTQYF.

The chain employs TRBV4-2 and TRBJ2-1; D is undetermined. This CDR3 comprises 13 residues. Between the trimmed V and J ends, which lost 0 bases and 5 bases, there was a span of 5 bases. Germline values: CDR1 LGHNA, CDR2 YNFKEQ. The CDR3 DNA reads TGTGCCAGCAGCCAAGATGGGGACAATGAGCAGTTCTTC. This sequence encodes CASSQDGDNEQFF.